This T cell receptor beta chain was found in a study of OX40 agonist ivuxolimab in advanced cancers. The method was immunoSEQ multiplex PCR; TCRdb's version includes in-frame clones alone and lacks a portion of them. The sample lists about 61,000 clones, about 88% seen once, with 1% to 1.5% in the top ten. As to this clone: Its specificity is not known.

Looked up from germline, CDR1 is MNHEY and CDR2 is SMNVEV (reference sequence). Trimming stripped 2 bases from V and 11 bases from J, with 11 bases between. The CDR3 is made up of 12 amino acids. Findings and caveats of the study: Expanded clones were, on average, more numerous in CD8+ T cells than in CD4+. Specificity for antigen went undetermined in the expanded peripheral T cells. Among the lowest peripheral clonal expansion occurred in 0.1-3.0 mg/kg partial responders.

Here the sequenced sample was CD4+ or CD8+ T cells sorted from blood, taken in a trial of the OX40 agonist ivuxolimab. This receptor was taken from an adult with an advanced solid tumor such as melanoma, head and neck, liver or kidney cancer. V usage is TRBV27 and J usage is TRBJ2-3; the D is unclear. CDR3 sequence reads: CASSLLAGRQYF. CDR3 in DNA: TGTGCCAGCAGTTTACTGGCAGGACGGCAGTATTTT.